This TCR beta chain was obtained from a study of T-cell memory formation after mild COVID-19. The germline V gene has CDR1 MNHEY and CDR2 SVGEGT. The CDR3 length is 14 residues. With 8 bases removed from V and 8 bases from J, the gap between germline ends came to 19 bases. TCRdb called the 5' RACE reads again in MiXCR, with one record for every CDR3 protein. The sample consists of roughly 340,000 distinct CDR3 sequences, 20% to 25% of them appearing once. This chain links TRBV6-2 or TRBV6-3 with TRBJ2-1, with D possibly matching TRBD1 (6 bases). This sequence was found in a man between 18 and 35 years old who had mild COVID-19 (a few samples of this study predate the infection). Cell type and time point are not known. The sample consisted of PBMCs or a T cell subset sorted from them (not recorded which). The CDR3 here is CASHFGQGMDEQFF. The CDR3 DNA reads TGTGCCAGCCACTTCGGGCAGGGGATGGATGAGCAGTTCTTC.